The clone carrying this TCR beta chain has just a few counts. No antigen is known for it. The germline CDR1 and CDR2 sequences are SGHNT and YYREEE (reference sequence). The CDR3 spans 15 residues. With 4 bases removed from V and 5 bases from J, the gap between germline ends came to 18 bases. The record originates from a study of T cell repertoires in cytomegalovirus infection. Overall study context: CMV epitopes, recently identified HLA-C-restricted and well-studied HLA-B-restricted, were used. TCR beta signatures that were public indicated CMV infection and matching HLA type.

TCRdb fed the reads into MiXCR, producing one record per CDR3 protein. The sample includes fewer than 1,000,000 distinct CDR3 sequences, around 30% seen only once; the top ten take about 14%. Material: cultured CD8+ T cells from PBMCs, obtained from culture after CMV antigen stimulation. The chain has TRBV5-4 and TRBJ2-5; the D gene is possibly TRBD2 (5 bases). This sequence was found in a human donor in good health (CMV status not recorded). Some clones in this sample may be carry-over from other donors' samples. The DNA of the CDR3 is TGTGCCAGCAGCCCGGCGACGGGGAACCGGGAGACCCAGTACTTC. Protein product: CASSPATGNRETQYF.